What follows describes a single TCR beta chain. Its antigen is unidentified. One junction end disagrees with the germline gene, perhaps due to a read error. Produced via immunoSEQ multiplex PCR; TCRdb's table is partial and in-frame only. The profile shows fewer than 110,000 clones, around 90% of them singletons. The entry originates in a study of T cell responses to AZD1222 COVID-19 vaccine. Study observations and caveats: Most donors were white British, females outnumbered males, and clonal diversity was possibly underestimated. Repertoires were obtained only post-peak T cell response.

The CDR3 covers 15 residues. CDR1 and CDR2 from the germline V gene are SGHNT and YYREEE (reference sequence). The sequence was obtained from an adult who received the AZD1222 COVID-19 vaccine. Sequenced here: peripheral blood, sampled 28 days after the second AZD1222 dose. The chain uses TRBV5-4 and TRBJ1-1; 10 positions match TRBD1. The CDR3 spells CASSYGQGVKTEAFF. The CDR3 bases are TGTGCCAGCAGCTACGGACAGGGGGTGAAGACTGAAGCTTTCTTT.